Below are 7 T cell receptor beta chains sequenced from a single sample in a study of regulatory T cells in long-lasting Graves disease. The time point is: persistent/refractory GD, antithyroid drugs over 5 years with positive TRAb. Researchers made the TCR library from RNA that was extracted from PBMCs. Both iRepertoire HTBI primers and Arm-PCR of CDR3 regions were used to build the TCR beta libraries. A single record per CDR3 protein comes from TCRdb applying MiXCR to the multiplex PCR reads. Of under 500,000 distinct CDR3 sequences in the sample, around 21% were seen once. This specimen was peripheral blood mononuclear cells (PBMCs), taken when the disease was refractory, from a patient treated with antithyroid drugs. The receptors were sampled from a female donor with Graves disease.

In its sample, this clonotype was seen many times. The rearrangement links TRBV20-1 to TRBJ2-7; D might be TRBD1 or TRBD2, each matching 5 bases. CDR3 size: 16 residues. V lost 3 bases, J lost 4 bases, and 22 bases lay in between. The germline CDR1 and CDR2 sequences are DFQATT and SNEGSKA (reference sequence). The chain's CDR3 is CSASEAGGEAWYEQYF. CDR3 bases: TGCAGTGCTAGCGAGGCTGGGGGAGAAGCTTGGTACGAGCAGTACTTC.

This clonotype was found many times. This chain links TRBV6-5 with TRBJ2-7; tentative D call: TRBD2 (5 bases). The CDR3 consists of 13 residues. Trimming left V 2 bases short and J 3 bases short, with 8 bases between. Germline V gene lookup returns CDR1 MNHEY and CDR2 SVGAGI. The CDR3: CASSYPGGYEQYF. In DNA form, the CDR3 reads TGTGCCAGCAGTTACCCAGGAGGCTACGAGCAGTACTTC.

The chain employs TRBV10-3 and TRBJ2-5, with a tentative D call TRBD1 (6 bases). This CDR3 contains 13 residues. V dropped 6 bases and J dropped 0 bases, with 8 bases sitting between them. Per the germline V gene, CDR1 is ENHRY and CDR2 is SYGVKD. CDR3 bases: TGTGCCATCAGGGGGGCGAACCAAGAGACCCAGTACTTC. This sequence encodes CAIRGANQETQYF.

With respect to this clonotype: A much larger clone differs from this one at a single base, so this may be a read error. The V call is TRBV28, the J call TRBJ2-7, with unresolved D. There are 14 residues in the CDR3. The germline V gene has CDR1 MDHEN and CDR2 SYDVKM. CDR3 region: CASSLMGGLGELYF. Written as DNA, the CDR3 is TGTGCCAGCAGTTTAATGGGTGGGTTGGGCGAGCTGTACTTC.

The chain has TRBV2 and TRBJ1-5; D remains unclear. V was pared by 6 bases and J by 6 bases, with 21 bases between. Germline V gene lookup returns CDR1 SNHLY and CDR2 FYNNEI. The CDR3 runs to 16 residues. CDR3 protein: CASSDSELQVSQPQHF. Written as DNA, the CDR3 is TGTGCCAGCAGCGATTCGGAGTTACAAGTGTCTCAGCCCCAGCATTTT.

A few counts support this clonotype. V and J are TRBV19 and TRBJ2-7; D perhaps matches TRBD2 (6 bases). In germline, CDR1 is LNHDA, CDR2 SQIVND (reference sequence). The ends were cut back, 7 bases at V and 4 bases at J, with 20 bases in the middle. The CDR3 has 15 residues. Here the CDR3 DNA reads TGTGCCAGTAAACATTCTCGGGACTCGGCGTACGAGCAGTACTTC. It translates to CASKHSRDSAYEQYF.

This clonotype was observed at least ten times. The rearrangement uses TRBV2 and TRBJ2-5; D gene ambiguous. From germline, CDR1 is SNHLY and CDR2 FYNNEI. The CDR3 is made up of 13 amino acids. The V and J ends lost 5 bases and 4 bases respectively, with 11 bases between them. CDR3 DNA: TGTGCCAGCAGTTTATCCCCGGCAGAGACCCAGTACTTC. Translation gives CASSLSPAETQYF. Full variable domain (rest looked up from reference TRBV2 and TRBJ2-5): EPEVTQTPSHQVTQMGQEVILRCVPISNHLYFYWYRQILGQKVEFLVSFYNNEISEKSEIFDDQFSVERPDGSNFTLKIRSTKLEDSAMYFCASSLSPAETQYFGPGTRLLVL.